This T cell receptor beta chain was identified in a study of blood T cell repertoires in COVID-19. About the research overall: Samples came from the United States, Italy and Spain, spanning acute and convalescent COVID-19. T cells, B-cell-depleted T cells, or PBMCs supplied cDNA or gDNA.

V gave up 3 bases and J gave up 0 bases, with 9 bases separating them. Germline values: CDR1 LGHDT, CDR2 YNNKEL (reference sequence). The CDR3 runs 15 residues. Assay used: immunoSEQ multiplex PCR; TCRdb lists only in-frame clones, some missing. The repertoire holds 130,000 to 150,000 clones, 70% to 90% seen once, with approximately 2.7% in the top ten. This clone was observed a handful of times. This TCR was sampled from a woman aged 35 to 49 with active or convalescent COVID-19. This rearrangement joins TRBV3-1 (or the pseudogene TRBV3-2) to TRBJ1-3, with D perhaps TRBD1 (6 bases). The sample taken for sequencing was peripheral blood. The CDR3 protein is CASSQTGNSGNTIYF. The CDR3 DNA is TGTGCCAGCAGCCAGACAGGCAACTCTGGAAACACCATATATTTT.